This TCR beta chain was retrieved from a study of cytomegalovirus exposure and HLA in healthy donors. PCR was performed using 60 Vbeta and 13 Jbeta primers. Profiled with immunoSEQ multiplex PCR; TCRdb holds only in-frame clones, not every one. This sample has nearly 200,000 clones; about 90% occur once, and the top ten carry roughly 1.3%. Study-wide points: Altogether, more than 150 TCR beta chains were recorded as cytomegalovirus-associated. A later analysis found most CMV-associated TCR beta chains apparently HLA-restricted.

Germline lookup yields CDR1 SGHDN and CDR2 FVKESK. Trimming removed 1 base from V and 2 bases from J; junction bases left unmatched: 10. CDR3 length: 17 residues. For this clone: Its antigen is not known.

The rearrangement joins TRBV14 to TRBJ2-7; TRBD1 matches 8 bases. The TCR was taken from a man aged 25 to 40 in good health and CMV-seronegative. Material for sequencing was PBMCs. The CDR3 DNA follows: TGTGCCAGCAGCCAAGGGGCCCGGGACAGGCTAACCTACGAGCAGTACTTC. Translating it yields CASSQGARDRLTYEQYF.